The T cell receptor beta chain described here comes from a study of control samples from healthy donors and cancer patients (dated by TCRdb to the early 2020s). Library construction relied on the immunoSEQ multiplex PCR assay. Held by TCRdb, this immuneACCESS table contains in-frame sequences only and omits some clones. Under half of the omission traces to an unresolved V gene where checked; the cause of the rest is unknown. The sample yields 400,000 to 450,000 clones; roughly 90% were counted once. The biggest ten clones account for around 6.4% of the sample. Note on this clone: Its antigen remains unidentified. No base quality values were provided; no much bigger clone lies one nucleotide off.

Measured from the cysteine to the phenylalanine, the CDR3 is 13 residues long. Kept here is only the CDR3 DNA, which spans 39 bases and is read in frame from base 1. V is reduced by 8 bases and J by 0 bases, leaving a spacing of 9 bases between them. CDR1 and CDR2 are drawn from the germline V gene: MRHNA, SNTAGT. The origin of this receptor is a man aged 35 to 55 with head and neck cancer. The sequenced material came from PBMCs. The V gene is TRBV6-4 and the J gene is TRBJ2-3; the D segment could be TRBD2, given 5 matching bases. The bases are TGTGCCAGCGGGTGGACTAGCACAGATACGCAGTATTTT. Translation gives CASGWTSTDTQYF.